This T cell receptor beta chain stems from a study of control samples from healthy donors and cancer patients. Assay: immunoSEQ multiplex PCR; the TCRdb copy retains only in-frame clones and omits some. Counted here are under 150,000 clones, roughly 93% occurring once; the ten biggest clones make up less than 3.5%. The CDR3 loop spans 14 amino acids. Trimming removed 5 bases at V and 3 bases at J, with 12 bases between. CDR1 and CDR2 from the germline V gene are SNHLY and FYNNEI. The sample taken for sequencing was blood. This receptor was taken from a man aged 30 to 45 in good health. The rearrangement uses TRBV2 and TRBJ2-3; D is possibly TRBD1 (5 bases). The CDR3 is CASSRGTRTDTQYF. The CDR3 region has the DNA TGTGCCAGCAGTAGGGGAACCAGGACAGATACGCAGTATTTT.